The sequence of this TCR beta chain was determined in a study of T cells after yellow fever vaccination. Template switching by 5'RACE produced TCR cDNA, adding a universal primer site and UMIs. TCRdb ran MiXCR on the 5' RACE reads and lists one entry per CDR3 protein. The sample lists approximately 300,000 distinct CDR3 sequences, roughly 6.8% occurring once. This clonotype was counted between two and nine times. The germline V gene has CDR1 SGHRS and CDR2 YFSETQ. The CDR3 contains 14 residues. The V gene end was trimmed by 3 bases and the J gene end by 6 bases; junction bases not matched to a gene: 4.

The sequence came from a man aged 18 to 29 who received the YFV17D yellow fever vaccine. The sequences come from PBMCs, collected about 49 days after the first yellow fever vaccination. The chain joins TRBV5-1 to TRBJ1-5; TRBD1 agrees at 9 bases. The CDR3 DNA is TGCGCCAGCAGCTCGGGACAGGGTGGTCAGCCCCAGCATTTT. The encoded protein is CASSSGQGGQPQHF.